The 9 T cell receptor beta chains below all came from one sample that was sequenced in a study of CD8+CD57+ T cells in acquired aplastic anemia (dated 2018 in TCRdb). Data came from an Illumina HiSeq 2000. TCR beta VDJ combination and CDR3 sequence profiling used genomic DNA as the template. TCRdb reran the public reads through fastp at Q25 and MiXCR, keeping productive beta chains. CDR3 protein duplicates are merged, each entry listing the most common genes and DNA. The sample profile shows some 180,000 distinct CDR3 sequences; 35% to 50% of them were found once. The ten largest make up 2.9% of the sample. The sequenced material came from sorted CD4+, CD8+, or CD8+CD57+ T cells (not recorded which) from PBMCs. Source of these receptors: a human donor in good health.

This clonotype was counted only a few times. V is TRBV20-1 and J is TRBJ2-7; D is ambiguous. Trimming took 1 base from V and 0 from J, leaving 7 bases between them. Per germline, CDR1 DFQATT and CDR2 SNEGSKA (reference sequence). The CDR3 loop spans 13 amino acids. The CDR3 protein is CSARGTASYEQYF. For the CDR3, the DNA is TGCAGTGCTAGAGGGACGGCCTCCTACGAGCAGTACTTC.

This clonotype was seen ten or more times. The chain employs TRBV20-1 and TRBJ1-1, with 7 bases that match TRBD1. Per the germline V gene, CDR1 is DFQATT and CDR2 is SNEGSKA (reference sequence). V shed 6 bases and J 2 bases; nucleotides not matched to a gene: 6. The CDR3 has 13 amino acids. This chain's CDR3 is CSAPDRVNTEAFF. The CDR3 bases are TGCAGTGCCCCTGACAGGGTTAACACTGAAGCTTTCTTT.

This rearrangement joins TRBV5-1 to TRBJ1-2, with D possibly matching TRBD1 (5 bases). The CDR3 totals 14 residues. Between the trimmed V and J ends, which lost 2 bases and 2 bases, there was a span of 10 bases. Looked up from germline, CDR1 is SGHRS and CDR2 is YFSETQ. Written as DNA, the CDR3 is TGCGCCAGCAGCTTAGGGGTCCCCAACTATGGCTACACCTTC. It is translated as CASSLGVPNYGYTF. The variable domain in full, with the rest retrieved from reference TRBV5-1 and TRBJ1-2, is KAGVTQTPRYLIKTRGQQVTLSCSPISGHRSVSWYQQTPGQGLQFLFEYFSETQRNKGNFPGRFSGRQFSNSRSEMNVSTLELGDSALYLCASSLGVPNYGYTFGSGTRLTVV.

There are many counts of this clonotype. The genes are TRBV6-5 and TRBJ2-7, with 7 bases aligning to TRBD2. This CDR3 has 14 amino acids. Trimming cost V 2 bases and J 3 bases; bases outside gene matches: 4. CDR1 is MNHEY and CDR2 is SVGAGI in the germline V gene. The CDR3 is CASSYMRESYEQYF. The CDR3, as DNA: TGTGCCAGCAGTTACATGCGGGAGAGCTACGAGCAGTACTTC.

With regard to this clonotype: At one boundary the junction diverges from the germline segment, which might be a read error. V gene TRBV10-3 combines with J gene TRBJ2-7, with TRBD1 identical over 8 bases. The V gene's germline CDR1 is ENHRY and CDR2 SYGVKD. The CDR3 is 14 amino acids. The CDR3 is CASSPAGGAYEQYF. The CDR3 DNA sequence: TGTGCCAGCAGTCCGGCAGGGGGCGCCTACGAGCAGTACTTC.

This clonotype was observed at least ten times. This chain connects TRBV29-1 to TRBJ1-3; weak D call: TRBD1 (5 bases). V was cut by 7 bases and J by 4 bases, with 11 bases left in between. Germline CDR1 and CDR2: SQVTM and ANQGSEA. This CDR3 has 12 amino acids. The CDR3: CSAGGLGNTIYF. In nucleotides, the CDR3 is TGCAGCGCCGGGGGACTGGGAAACACCATATATTTT.

This chain uses TRBV19 with TRBJ1-5; 9 nucleotides line up with TRBD1. CDR1 is LNHDA and CDR2 is SQIVND in the germline V gene (reference sequence). The CDR3 extends over 16 amino acids. V lost 5 bases, J lost 5 bases, and 10 bases stayed unmatched. CDR3 amino acids: CASSLRRDRVYQPQHF. The CDR3 DNA is TGTGCCAGTAGTCTGCGCCGGGACAGGGTTTATCAGCCCCAGCATTTT.

The V and J genes are TRBV20-1 and TRBJ1-1; no definite D call. The CDR3 covers 12 residues. CDR1 is DFQATT and CDR2 is SNEGSKA in the germline V gene (reference sequence). Trimming cost V 6 bases and J 7 bases, with 15 bases left between them. Written as DNA, the CDR3 is TGCAGTGCATCTTATCTAGCGGATGAAGCTTTCTTT. This codes for CSASYLADEAFF.

This chain uses TRBV14 with TRBJ1-1, with a weak D call TRBD1 (6 bases). V was shortened by 5 bases and J by 4 bases, with 17 bases between the two germline ends. Germline-derived CDR1 and CDR2 are SGHDN and FVKESK. The CDR3 runs to 15 residues. The CDR3 protein is CASSVGGRSGTEAFF. The CDR3 region has the DNA TGTGCCAGCAGCGTTGGGGGCCGGAGTGGCACTGAAGCTTTCTTT.